These 18 T cell receptor beta chains were sequenced from one sample in a study of cytomegalovirus exposure and HLA in healthy donors. The primer mix had 60 Vbeta and 13 Jbeta primers. Sequencing was performed with immunoSEQ multiplex PCR; in TCRdb, only in-frame clones are kept and a portion is missing. The sample shows 100,000 to 120,000 clones, around 84% of them seen only once. Material for sequencing was PBMCs. All receptors come from a man aged 25-40 years in good health and CMV-seronegative.

This chain uses TRBV5-6 with TRBJ1-1, with D unclear. Germline V CDR1 and CDR2: SGHDT, YYEEEE. CDR3 length: 14 amino acids. Trimming removed 4 bases at V and 0 bases at J, with 10 bases between. The CDR3 spells CASSPRIMNTEAFF. The CDR3 DNA reads TGTGCCAGCAGCCCCAGAATAATGAACACTGAAGCTTTCTTT.

This chain links TRBV4-1 with TRBJ2-1; 12 nucleotides match TRBD2. CDR1 is MGHRA, CDR2 YSYEKL, per germline. V was pared by 1 base and J by 2 bases, with 3 bases of the junction left unmatched. The CDR3 spans 17 residues. DNA for the CDR3: TGCGCCAGCAGCCAAGGTAGACTAGCGGGGGCCTACAATGAGCAGTTCTTC. Protein product: CASSQGRLAGAYNEQFF.

The rearrangement links TRBV28 to TRBJ1-5; D call uncertain. Germline V gene data show CDR1 as MDHEN and CDR2 as SYDVKM. Trimming left V 6 bases short and J 9 bases short, with 12 bases between. The length of the CDR3 is 12 residues. For the CDR3, the DNA is TGTGCCAGCAGACCCCCGGGGTGGCCCCAGCATTTT. This gives the protein CASRPPGWPQHF.

The V call is TRBV6-4, the J call TRBJ2-3, with 12 bases identical to TRBD2. CDR3 length equals 19 residues. Germline loops: CDR1 MRHNA, CDR2 SNTAGT. Trimming at V came to 0 bases and at J to 4 bases, leaving 11 bases not matched to a gene. Here the CDR3 reads CASSDSSSGGVSPPDTQYF. The CDR3 coding sequence is TGTGCCAGCAGTGACTCGTCTAGCGGGGGGGTTTCTCCCCCAGATACGCAGTATTTT.

This clone was detected once. The rearrangement links TRBV4-3 to TRBJ2-1, with 14 bases identical to TRBD2. This CDR3 is built from 19 residues. The junction had 11 bases not matched to a gene; V was cut back by 4 bases and J by 3 bases. CDR1 and CDR2 from the germline V gene are LGHNA and YSLEER. This chain's CDR3 is CASSLGTSGSRRGYNEQFF. In DNA, the CDR3 is TGCGCCAGCAGCCTAGGGACTAGCGGGAGTCGGAGGGGCTACAATGAGCAGTTCTTC.

The chain combines TRBV6-5 with TRBJ1-2, with D uncertain. Looked up from germline, CDR1 is MNHEY and CDR2 is SVGAGI. Trimming shortened V by 0 bases and J by 4 bases, and 15 bases separated the two germline ends. This CDR3 contains 16 residues. The CDR3 nucleotides are TGTGCCAGCAGTTACTCGAGCGTTACGGGAGCCTATGGCTACACCTTC. Protein: CASSYSSVTGAYGYTF.

DNA for the CDR3: TGTGCCAGCCGGACAGGGTGGGTATATGGGTCGTACGAGCAGTACTTC. It encodes CASRTGWVYGSYEQYF. This chain connects TRBV28 to TRBJ2-7, with TRBD1 identical over 8 bases. From germline, CDR1 is MDHEN and CDR2 SYDVKM. The trim removed 8 bases at V and 4 bases at J, leaving 16 bases unmatched. There are 16 residues in the CDR3.

The chain couples TRBV30 to TRBJ1-2; the match to TRBD1 covers 8 bases. CDR1 and CDR2 from the germline V gene are GTSNPN and SVGIG (reference sequence). The CDR3 consists of 14 residues. V was clipped by 2 bases and J by 5 bases; unmatched bases: 7. The DNA for the CDR3 is TGTGCCTGGAGTTCCGGGCAGGGGGCTTATGGCTACACCTTC. Its translation: CAWSSGQGAYGYTF.

CDR3 protein: CASSLSSGSSYEQYF. CDR3 bases: TGTGCCAGCAGCTTAAGCAGCGGGAGCTCCTACGAGCAGTACTTC. V usage is TRBV7-2 and J usage is TRBJ2-7, with 8 bases lining up with TRBD2. Looked up from germline, CDR1 is SGHTA and CDR2 is FQGNSA. The V gene end was trimmed by 2 bases and the J gene end by 0 bases; junction bases not matched to a gene: 3. The CDR3 is made up of 15 amino acids.

V gene TRBV11-2 combines with J gene TRBJ1-4, with D uncertain. Between the trimmed V and J ends, which lost 1 base and 7 bases, there was a span of 4 bases. In germline, CDR1 is SGHAT, CDR2 FQNNGV. The CDR3 is made up of 12 amino acids. CDR3 coding DNA: TGTGCCAGCAGCTTAGCGGGTGAAAAACTGTTTTTT. Its protein is CASSLAGEKLFF.

The chain recombines TRBV29-1 with TRBJ2-7; 13 positions agree with TRBD2. This CDR3 is 14 amino acids long. With 7 bases clipped from V and 6 bases from J, the junction kept 9 bases outside the gene matches. CDR1 is SQVTM and CDR2 is ANQGSEA in the germline V gene. The CDR3 nucleotides are TGCAGCGCTACTAGCGGGGGGGCGATGGGCGAGCAGTACTTC. Translated, it gives CSATSGGAMGEQYF.

The sample holds one count of this clone. This sequence joins TRBV7-9 and TRBJ2-3, with 9 bases matching TRBD1. Germline loops: CDR1 SEHNR, CDR2 FQNEAQ (reference sequence). The ends lost 5 bases at V and 2 bases at J; junction bases unmatched: 5. The CDR3 extends over 15 amino acids. CDR3 protein: CASSRTGVFTDTQYF. In DNA form, the CDR3 reads TGTGCCAGCAGCCGGACAGGGGTATTCACAGATACGCAGTATTTT.

The V gene is TRBV5-4, the J gene TRBJ2-1, with D possibly matching TRBD2 (6 bases). The V end lost 5 bases, the J end lost 6 bases, and 15 bases lay between the germline ends. This CDR3 comprises 14 residues. CDR1 and CDR2 (germline): SGHNT, YYREEE (reference sequence). CDR3: CASSFSRDRNEQFF. CDR3 coding DNA: TGTGCCAGCAGTTTCTCGCGGGATCGCAATGAGCAGTTCTTC.

The CDR3 nucleotides are TGTGCCAGCACCCCTGACAGGGGTACTGGAAACACCATATATTTT. Translating gives CASTPDRGTGNTIYF. This chain connects TRBV6-5 to TRBJ1-3, with TRBD1 matching over 8 bases. Trimming cost V 7 bases and J 2 bases; bases outside gene matches: 7. The CDR3 is made up of 15 amino acids. Germline lookup yields CDR1 MNHEY and CDR2 SVGAGI.

The chain recombines TRBV19 with TRBJ1-6; D gene ambiguous. V was trimmed by 1 base and J by 9 bases, leaving 4 bases between them. The CDR3 is 12 residues long. The germline CDR1 and CDR2 sequences are LNHDA and SQIVND (reference sequence). The CDR3 spells CASSIGSSPLHF. The CDR3 bases are TGTGCCAGTAGTATAGGGAGTTCACCCCTCCACTTT.

The V and J genes are TRBV10-3 and TRBJ1-1, with D hard to call. Germline assignment: CDR1 ENHRY and CDR2 SYGVKD. This CDR3 contains 13 residues. Deletions cut 10 bases from V and 1 base from J, with 13 bases between. Written as DNA, the CDR3 is TGTGCCACCACCACATCAGGGAACACTGAAGCTTTCTTT. Its protein product is CATTTSGNTEAFF.

This chain uses TRBV29-1 with TRBJ1-6; no definite D call. V was shortened by 4 bases and J by 2 bases, with 6 bases between the two germline ends. Germline lookup yields CDR1 SQVTM and CDR2 ANQGSEA. The CDR3 is 13 amino acids. The DNA of the CDR3 is TGCAGCGTTGCGGGAACCTATAATTCACCCCTCCACTTT. Translated: CSVAGTYNSPLHF.

The genes are TRBV7-9 and TRBJ2-7; D possibly corresponds to TRBD1 (5 bases). The CDR3 loop spans 14 amino acids. Germline CDR1 SEHNR, CDR2 FQNEAQ (reference sequence). The V and J ends lost 1 base and 1 base respectively, with 8 bases between them. The CDR3 reads CASSLGGLSYEQYF. DNA of the CDR3: TGTGCCAGCAGCTTAGGGGGCCTATCCTACGAGCAGTACTTC.